The T cell receptor (beta chain) under discussion was sequenced for a study of blood T cell repertoires in COVID-19 (dated by TCRdb to 2020 to 2021). Describing the broader study: Samples from collaborators originated in the United States, Italy and Spain and spanned both the acute and convalescent phases of COVID-19. The material from the prospective study consisted of cDNA or gDNA derived from T cells, B-cell-depleted T cells, or PBMCs. The dataset comprised deeply sampled blood TCRbeta repertoires from subjects exposed to, actively infected with, or recovered from COVID-19. The repertoires were released in a freely available public database meant as a resource for research on the immune response to SARS-CoV-2. The samples were drawn from two sources: the first 160 participants of the ongoing ImmuneRACE study, and about 1,300 subjects contributed by 6 global collaborators. Nearly every sample came with metadata listing a de-identified subject ID, COVID-19 status, age in years and sex. Where available, HLA class I and class II types were obtained from metadata supplied by the sample provider rather than from assay-based typing. Overall study outcomes, separate from this receptor: The quantity of clinical and demographic metadata differed by source and by participant and was supplied without curation.

CDR1 and CDR2, looked up from the germline V gene (reference sequence), are MNHEY and SMNVEV. Between the V and J ends, shortened by 4 bases and 6 bases respectively, the junction contains 18 bases. The cysteine opens and the phenylalanine closes a CDR3 of 16 amino acids. Here the CDR3 DNA is all that survives: 48 bases in frame from base 1. Another Seattle source contributed samples from volunteer blood donors who had recovered from COVID-19. Collaborating institutions collected whole blood in K2EDTA tubes following their own protocols. For TCRbeta analysis, collaborator samples were shipped as frozen whole blood, as isolated PBMCs, or as DNA extracted from either sample type. On this clone itself: This receptor's antigen is unknown. Nothing much larger sits one base from this clone, and base qualities are not available.

TCRbeta CDR3 regions were amplified from genomic DNA by means of the immunoSEQ Assay, a bias-controlled multiplex PCR. The paper's data handling went like this. The number of nucleated cells in each sample was estimated by amplification of reference gene primers within the assay. Sequence reads were collapsed and filtered to measure the absolute abundance of every unique TCRbeta CDR3 rearrangement. For each sample, productive Simpson clonality was calculated as the square root of Simpson's diversity index across productive rearrangements. TCRdb carries this immuneACCESS record with in-frame sequences only. Its versions omit some clonotypes, under half of them owing to an unresolved V gene in the studies checked, with the rest unexplained. The V and J calls and clone size are taken from that table; D and trimming were inferred from the DNA. The sample records about 220,000 clones, about nine tenths of which are singletons. The ten largest clones take up 2.2% of the sample.

The sequence was obtained from a man aged 25-40 years who had recovered from COVID-19. The rearrangement combines TRBV27 with TRBJ2-2; TRBD1 is a possible D gene, resting on 6 matching bases. Sequenced: peripheral blood. In nucleotides, the sequence is TGTGCCAGCAGTTACCGAACAGAGGGGGACGCCGGGGAGCTGTTTTTT. It specifies CASSYRTEGDAGELFF.